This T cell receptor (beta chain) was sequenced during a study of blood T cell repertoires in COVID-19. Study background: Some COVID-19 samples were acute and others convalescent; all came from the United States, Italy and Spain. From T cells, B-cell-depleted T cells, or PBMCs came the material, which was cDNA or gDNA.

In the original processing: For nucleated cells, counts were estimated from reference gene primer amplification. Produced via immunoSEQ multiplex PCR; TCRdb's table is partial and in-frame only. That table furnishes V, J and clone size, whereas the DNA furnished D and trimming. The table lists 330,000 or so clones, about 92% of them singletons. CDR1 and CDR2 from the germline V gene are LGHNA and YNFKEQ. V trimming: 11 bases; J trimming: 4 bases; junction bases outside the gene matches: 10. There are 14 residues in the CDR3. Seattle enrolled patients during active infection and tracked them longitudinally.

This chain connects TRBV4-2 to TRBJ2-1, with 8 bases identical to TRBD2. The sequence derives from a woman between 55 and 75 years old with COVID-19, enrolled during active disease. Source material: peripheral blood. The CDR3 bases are TGTGCCGGGCGGGCTAGCGGGCGGTACAATGAGCAGTTCTTC. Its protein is CAGRASGRYNEQFF.